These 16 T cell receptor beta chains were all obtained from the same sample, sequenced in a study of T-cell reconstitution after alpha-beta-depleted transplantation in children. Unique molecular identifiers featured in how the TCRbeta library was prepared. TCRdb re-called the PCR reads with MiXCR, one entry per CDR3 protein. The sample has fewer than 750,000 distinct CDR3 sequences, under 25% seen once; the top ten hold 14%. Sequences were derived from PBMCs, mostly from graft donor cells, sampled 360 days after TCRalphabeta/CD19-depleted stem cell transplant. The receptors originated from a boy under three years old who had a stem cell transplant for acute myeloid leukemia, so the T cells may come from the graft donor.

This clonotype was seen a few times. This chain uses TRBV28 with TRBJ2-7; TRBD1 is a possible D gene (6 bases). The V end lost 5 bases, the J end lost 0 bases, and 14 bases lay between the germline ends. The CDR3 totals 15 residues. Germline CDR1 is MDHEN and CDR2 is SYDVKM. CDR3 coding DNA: TGTGCCAGCAGTCCAGGGGACGCGAGCTCCTACGAGCAGTACGTC. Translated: CASSPGDASSYEQYV.

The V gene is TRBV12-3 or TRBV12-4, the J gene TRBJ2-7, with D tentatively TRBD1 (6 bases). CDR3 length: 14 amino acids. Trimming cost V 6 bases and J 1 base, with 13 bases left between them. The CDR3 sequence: CASRLTGFSYEQYF. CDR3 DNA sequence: TGTGCCAGCAGGCTCACAGGGTTTTCCTACGAGCAGTACTTC.

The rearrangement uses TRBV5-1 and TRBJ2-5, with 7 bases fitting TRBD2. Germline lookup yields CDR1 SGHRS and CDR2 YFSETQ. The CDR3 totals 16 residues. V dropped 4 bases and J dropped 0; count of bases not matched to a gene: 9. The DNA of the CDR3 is TGCGCCAGCAGCCCCTATCTGGCGGGAGACCAAGAGACCCAGTACTTC. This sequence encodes CASSPYLAGDQETQYF.

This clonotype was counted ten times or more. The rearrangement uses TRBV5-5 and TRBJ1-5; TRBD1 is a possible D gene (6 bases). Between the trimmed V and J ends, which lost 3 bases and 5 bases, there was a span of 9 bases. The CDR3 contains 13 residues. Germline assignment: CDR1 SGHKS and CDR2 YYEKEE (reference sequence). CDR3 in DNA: TGTGCCAGCAGCTCTACAGGGCATCAGCCCCAGCATTTT. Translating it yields CASSSTGHQPQHF.

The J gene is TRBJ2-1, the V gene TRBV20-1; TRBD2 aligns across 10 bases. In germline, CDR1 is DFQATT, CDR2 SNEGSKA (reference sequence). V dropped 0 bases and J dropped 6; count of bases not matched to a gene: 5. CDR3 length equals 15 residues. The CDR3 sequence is CSARDSQRGGNEQFF. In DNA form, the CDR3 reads TGCAGTGCTAGAGATTCCCAGCGGGGGGGCAATGAGCAGTTCTTC.

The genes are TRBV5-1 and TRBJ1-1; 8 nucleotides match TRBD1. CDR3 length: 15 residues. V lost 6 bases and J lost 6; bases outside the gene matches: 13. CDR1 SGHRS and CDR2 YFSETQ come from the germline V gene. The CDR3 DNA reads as TGCGCCAGCACCATGTCGTTGACAGGGGCATCTGAAGCTTTCTTT. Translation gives CASTMSLTGASEAFF.

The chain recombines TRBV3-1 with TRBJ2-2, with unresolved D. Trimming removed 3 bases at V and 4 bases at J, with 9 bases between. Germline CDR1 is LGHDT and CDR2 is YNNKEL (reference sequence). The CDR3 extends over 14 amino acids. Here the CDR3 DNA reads TGTGCCAGCAGCCATCCGGCAATCACCGGGGAGCTGTTTTTT. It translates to CASSHPAITGELFF.

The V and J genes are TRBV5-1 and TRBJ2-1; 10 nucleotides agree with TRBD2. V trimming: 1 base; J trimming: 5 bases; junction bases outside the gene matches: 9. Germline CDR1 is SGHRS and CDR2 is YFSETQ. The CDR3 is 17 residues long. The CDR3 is CASSLHPLAGTNNEQFF. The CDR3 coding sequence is TGCGCCAGCAGCTTGCACCCACTAGCGGGAACTAACAATGAGCAGTTCTTC.

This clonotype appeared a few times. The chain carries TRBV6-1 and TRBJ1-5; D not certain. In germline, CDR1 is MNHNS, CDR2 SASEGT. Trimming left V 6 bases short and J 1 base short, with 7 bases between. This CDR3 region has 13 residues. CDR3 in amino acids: CASRDSSNQPQHF. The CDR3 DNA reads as TGTGCCAGCAGGGATTCCAGCAATCAGCCCCAGCATTTT.

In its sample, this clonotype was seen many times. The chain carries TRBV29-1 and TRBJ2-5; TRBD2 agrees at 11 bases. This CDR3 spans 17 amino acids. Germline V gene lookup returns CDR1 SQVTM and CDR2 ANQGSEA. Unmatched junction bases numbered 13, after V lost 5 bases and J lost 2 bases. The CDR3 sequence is CSVPAVAGGLVQETQYF. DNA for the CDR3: TGCAGCGTTCCCGCGGTAGCGGGGGGGCTCGTTCAAGAGACCCAGTACTTC.

The CDR3 DNA sequence: TGTGCCAGCAGCCCACAGCGGAACCTAATCGGAGATACGCAGTATTTT. Translation gives CASSPQRNLIGDTQYF. The chain recombines TRBV11-3 with TRBJ2-3, with D possibly being TRBD2 (5 bases). The germline V and J ends were trimmed by 5 bases and 5 bases, with 20 bases remaining between them. Germline V gives CDR1 SGHNT, CDR2 YENEEA. The CDR3 length is 16 residues. Full variable domain (remainder filled in from reference TRBV11-3 and TRBJ2-3): EAGVVQSPRYKIIEKKQPVAFWCNPISGHNTLYWYLQNLGQGPELLIRYENEEAVDDSQLPKDRFSAERLKGVDSTLKIQPAELGDSAVYLCASSPQRNLIGDTQYFGPGTRLTVL.

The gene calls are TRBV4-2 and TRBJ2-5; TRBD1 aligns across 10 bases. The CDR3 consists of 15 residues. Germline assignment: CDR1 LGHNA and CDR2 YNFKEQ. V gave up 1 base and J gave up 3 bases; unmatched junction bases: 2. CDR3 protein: CASSQVGTGEETQYF. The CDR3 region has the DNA TGTGCCAGCAGCCAAGTAGGGACAGGGGAAGAGACCCAGTACTTC.

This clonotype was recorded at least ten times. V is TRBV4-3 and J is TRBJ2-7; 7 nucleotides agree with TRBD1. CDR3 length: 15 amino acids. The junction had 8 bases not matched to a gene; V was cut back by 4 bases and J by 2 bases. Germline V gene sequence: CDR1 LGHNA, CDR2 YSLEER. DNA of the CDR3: TGCGCCAGCAGCCGGAACAGGGGAAATGCCTACGAGCAGTACTTC. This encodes CASSRNRGNAYEQYF.

The chain's CDR3 is CAIYPGLPHTDTQYF. The CDR3 DNA follows: TGTGCCATCTACCCTGGGCTCCCCCACACAGATACGCAGTATTTT. The chain has TRBV12-3 or TRBV12-4 and TRBJ2-3; D not resolved. CDR3 size: 15 residues. V was clipped by 10 bases and J by 2 bases, with 19 bases between them.

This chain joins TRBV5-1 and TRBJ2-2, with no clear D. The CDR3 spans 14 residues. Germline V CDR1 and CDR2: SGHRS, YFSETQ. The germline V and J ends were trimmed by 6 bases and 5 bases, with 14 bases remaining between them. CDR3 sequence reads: CASKVGARTGELFF. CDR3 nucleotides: TGCGCCAGCAAGGTCGGCGCGAGGACCGGGGAGCTGTTTTTT.

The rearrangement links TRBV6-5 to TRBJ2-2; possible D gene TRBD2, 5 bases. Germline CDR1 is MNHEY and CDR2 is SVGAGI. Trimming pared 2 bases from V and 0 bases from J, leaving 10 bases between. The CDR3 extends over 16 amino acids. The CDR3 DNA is TGTGCCAGCAGTTACGCGGGCGGGTCGAACACCGGGGAGCTGTTTTTT. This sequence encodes CASSYAGGSNTGELFF.